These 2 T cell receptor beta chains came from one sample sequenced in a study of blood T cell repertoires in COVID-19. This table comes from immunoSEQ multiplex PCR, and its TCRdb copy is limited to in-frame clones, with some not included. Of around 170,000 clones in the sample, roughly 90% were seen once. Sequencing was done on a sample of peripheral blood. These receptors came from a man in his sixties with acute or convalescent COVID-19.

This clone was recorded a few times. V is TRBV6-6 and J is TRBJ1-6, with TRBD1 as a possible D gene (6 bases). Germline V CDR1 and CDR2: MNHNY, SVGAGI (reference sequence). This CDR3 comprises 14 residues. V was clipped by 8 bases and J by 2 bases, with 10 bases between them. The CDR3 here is CASAGVPYNSPLHF. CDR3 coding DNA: TGTGCCAGCGCAGGGGTTCCCTATAATTCACCCCTCCACTTT.

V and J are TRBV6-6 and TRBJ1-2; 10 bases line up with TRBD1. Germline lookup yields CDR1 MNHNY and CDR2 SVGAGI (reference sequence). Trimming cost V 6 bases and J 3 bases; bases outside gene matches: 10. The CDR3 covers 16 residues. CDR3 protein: CASSIRGTGDHYGYTF. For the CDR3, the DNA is TGTGCCAGCAGCATTAGGGGGACAGGGGATCACTATGGCTACACCTTC.